The present TCR beta chain was sequenced within a study of human CD8 memory T cell subsets. Per germline, CDR1 KGHSH and CDR2 LQKENI. The CDR3 contains 14 residues. Study-level results: Diversity in stem-like memory and precursor exhausted T cells was similarly high, unlike effector memory cells.

Points on this clonotype: Its antigen is not identified.

UMI-labeled 5' RACE yielded the TCR beta libraries. TCRdb re-called the 5' RACE reads, yielding one record per CDR3 amino acid sequence without DNA. The listing records fewer than 8,000 distinct CDR3 sequences. Buffy coats of healthy donors supplied the PBMC. RNA originated from duplicate vials containing over 130,000 sorted CD8+ T cells per subset. V and J are TRBV18 and TRBJ1-5; the TCRdb call, TRBD1, lacks DNA for checking. This receptor was obtained from a human donor in good health. The specimen sequenced was CD8+ T cells from PBMCs. The CDR3 protein is CASSPTSTGQPQHF.